This T cell receptor beta chain was retrieved from a study of cytomegalovirus exposure and HLA in healthy donors. As to this clone: No antigen is known for it. At one end, the junction sequence differs from germline, possibly due to a read error.

It was with 60 Vbeta and 13 Jbeta primers that the PCR ran. In the authors' workflow: Roughly 76 million unique TCR beta chains, some 10 million of them shared, were counted by a later analysis. This table comes from immunoSEQ multiplex PCR, and its TCRdb copy is limited to in-frame clones, with some not included. The DNA was the basis for D and trimming; V, J and clone size are from that table. Seen here are around 220,000 clones, around 79% observed once, and the top ten hold 1.5% to 2%. Germline values: CDR1 SEHNR, CDR2 FQNEAQ (reference sequence). CDR3 length: 14 residues. Study-level points and caveats: A later analysis found most CMV-associated TCR beta chains apparently HLA-restricted. Association of 16,951 TCR beta sequences with HLA alleles was found at 0.05 false discovery rate in a later analysis.

This chain uses TRBV7-9 with TRBJ1-4; the D gene is possibly TRBD1 (6 bases). Specimen: PBMCs. The sequence was collected from a young man in good health and CMV-seronegative. This CDR3 is CSSSLRGGEEKLFF. CDR3 sequence (DNA): TGTTCCAGCAGCTTAAGAGGGGGTGAGGAAAAACTGTTTTTT.